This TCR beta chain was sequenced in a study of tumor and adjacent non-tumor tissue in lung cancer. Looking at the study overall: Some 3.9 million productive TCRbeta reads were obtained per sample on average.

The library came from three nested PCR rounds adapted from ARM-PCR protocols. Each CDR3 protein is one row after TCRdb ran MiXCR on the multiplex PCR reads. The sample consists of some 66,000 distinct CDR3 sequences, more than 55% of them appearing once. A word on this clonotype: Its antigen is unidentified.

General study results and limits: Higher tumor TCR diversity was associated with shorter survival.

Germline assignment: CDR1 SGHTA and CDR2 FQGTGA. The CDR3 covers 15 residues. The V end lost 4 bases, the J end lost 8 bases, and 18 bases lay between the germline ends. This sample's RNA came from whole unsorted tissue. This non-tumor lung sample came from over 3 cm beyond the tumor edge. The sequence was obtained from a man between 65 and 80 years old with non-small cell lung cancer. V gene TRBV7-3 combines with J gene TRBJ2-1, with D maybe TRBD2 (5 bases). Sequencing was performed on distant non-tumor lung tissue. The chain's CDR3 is CASSSFPSGYHEQFF. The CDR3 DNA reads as TGTGCCAGCAGCTCCTTCCCATCGGGGTACCATGAGCAGTTCTTC.